This TCR beta chain was obtained from a study of blood T cell repertoires in COVID-19. Study context: Whether acute or convalescent, the COVID-19 samples came from the United States, Italy and Spain. T cells, B-cell-depleted T cells, or PBMCs supplied cDNA or gDNA.

Donors of Cohort 3 who recovered were those that had two negative PCRs, clearance, or symptom resolution. Profiled with immunoSEQ multiplex PCR; TCRdb holds only in-frame clones, not every one. The sample shows a few hundred thousand clones, approximately 90% of them seen only once. Germline lookup yields CDR1 SNHLY and CDR2 FYNNEI. V dropped 4 bases and J dropped 9 bases, with 15 bases sitting between them. The CDR3 is 14 residues long. The source material was PBMCs or T cells enriched from blood (not recorded which). This sequence joins TRBV2 and TRBJ2-2; no definite D call. This sequence was found in a woman under 30 who had recovered from COVID-19. CDR3 sequence (DNA): TGTGCCAGCAGTGTTTTGGGTCCGGGTAGGGAGCTGTTTTTT. This gives the protein CASSVLGPGRELFF.